The 30 T cell receptor beta chains below were found in one sample sequenced in a study of shared T cell receptors in the human thymus. The assay was immunoSEQ multiplex PCR, and TCRdb's table has in-frame clones only and misses some. The sample has 500,000 to 850,000 clones; more than 75% are singletons. These records were also assigned to another study, of human thymus T cells.

The sequenced sample was thymocytes. The receptors here all came from a boy in the first two years of life with a congenital heart defect.

The rearrangement joins TRBV13 to TRBJ1-2; 9 bases map to TRBD1. Germline loops: CDR1 PRHDT, CDR2 FYEKMQ (reference sequence). Trimming took 1 base from V and 5 from J; bases not matched to a gene: 8. This CDR3 is built from 16 residues. The CDR3 sequence: CASSLVPGQGLYGYTF. The CDR3, as DNA: TGTGCCAGCAGCTTAGTTCCCGGACAGGGGTTATATGGCTACACCTTC.

The chain recombines TRBV27 with TRBJ1-6, with 9 bases aligning to TRBD1. Germline values: CDR1 MNHEY, CDR2 SMNVEV (reference sequence). With V trimmed by 5 bases and J by 9 bases, 8 bases remained unmatched. There are 15 residues in the CDR3. Written as DNA, the CDR3 is TGTGCCAGCAGTCCCGGGACAGGGACGGCTTCACCCCTCCACTTT. Residues: CASSPGTGTASPLHF.

This chain uses TRBV4-2 with TRBJ2-5; D may be TRBD2 (5 bases). Trimming pared 2 bases from V and 4 bases from J, leaving 17 bases between. The CDR3 has 16 residues. Germline CDR1 is LGHNA and CDR2 is YNFKEQ. The CDR3 nucleotides read TGTGCCAGCAGCCAACTCACGGGGAATCCAAGAGAGACCCAGTACTTC. It codes for CASSQLTGNPRETQYF.

V and J are TRBV4-3 and TRBJ2-5; TRBD2 aligns across 12 bases. Trimming at V came to 5 bases and at J to 1 base, leaving 5 bases not matched to a gene. Germline V gene sequence: CDR1 LGHNA, CDR2 YSLEER. CDR3 size: 16 residues. The CDR3 reads CASSDGTSGPQETQYF. CDR3 sequence (DNA): TGCGCCAGCAGCGACGGGACTAGCGGGCCCCAAGAGACCCAGTACTTC.

The chain is built from TRBV28 and TRBJ1-3, with D tentatively TRBD1 (6 bases). CDR1 and CDR2 (germline): MDHEN, SYDVKM. Trimming stripped 3 bases from V and 3 bases from J, with 15 bases between. The CDR3 loop spans 16 amino acids. CDR3 coding DNA: TGTGCCAGCAGTTTGACATGGTCACAGGGTGGAAACACCATATATTTT. This translates into CASSLTWSQGGNTIYF.

This sequence joins TRBV28 and TRBJ2-2; D perhaps matches TRBD1 (6 bases). V lost 5 bases and J lost 7, with 20 bases in between. The CDR3 runs 16 residues. Per the germline V gene, CDR1 is MDHEN and CDR2 is SYDVKM. Here the CDR3 reads CASSPPGDILSGELFF. CDR3 DNA sequence: TGTGCCAGCAGTCCCCCCGGGGACATCCTGAGCGGGGAGCTGTTTTTT.

V usage is TRBV28 and J usage is TRBJ2-1; TRBD2 matches at 11 bases. Germline V gives CDR1 MDHEN, CDR2 SYDVKM. The J segment lost 5 bases and the V segment lost 7 bases, leaving 13 bases of the junction unmatched. This CDR3 spans 17 amino acids. This CDR3 reads CASTSPLAGDSHNEQFF. The DNA of the CDR3 is TGTGCCAGCACCTCTCCACTAGCGGGAGATTCACACAATGAGCAGTTCTTC.

V gene TRBV28 combines with J gene TRBJ2-7; 7 bases map to TRBD1. The CDR3 length is 14 residues. Germline V CDR1 and CDR2: MDHEN, SYDVKM. Losses at the gene ends were 6 bases for V and 7 bases for J; bases not matched to a gene: 12. The CDR3 coding sequence is TGTGCCAGCAGACGCCCGGGACAGCAATTGGAGCAGTACTTC. Amino acids: CASRRPGQQLEQYF.

The sample holds one count of this clone. This chain joins TRBV6-6 and TRBJ1-1, with D maybe TRBD1 (5 bases). V lost 3 bases, J lost 4 bases, and 18 bases lay in between. The CDR3 totals 16 residues. Germline V gives CDR1 MNHNY, CDR2 SVGAGI (reference sequence). The CDR3, as DNA: TGTGCCAGCAGTTATTTAGGTGGGGCTTCAGGCACTGAAGCTTTCTTT. Residues: CASSYLGGASGTEAFF.

This clone appeared once. The rearrangement links TRBV6-4 to TRBJ2-1; 10 nucleotides align to TRBD2. V shed 3 bases and J 4 bases; nucleotides not matched to a gene: 3. CDR1 and CDR2 from the germline V gene are MRHNA and SNTAGT. The CDR3 extends over 15 amino acids. The CDR3 here is CASSERAGGYNEQFF. The CDR3 DNA follows: TGTGCCAGCAGTGAACGAGCGGGAGGGTACAATGAGCAGTTCTTC.

The chain combines TRBV5-1 with TRBJ2-5; perhaps TRBD1 as D (6 bases). The CDR3 length is 14 residues. CDR1 and CDR2 (germline): SGHRS, YFSETQ. V lost 4 bases, J lost 2 bases, and 12 bases lay in between. CDR3 coding DNA: TGCGCCAGCAGCCTACCCGGACAGCAAGAGACCCAGTACTTC. This codes for CASSLPGQQETQYF.

This chain uses TRBV4-3 with TRBJ2-5; no reliable D call. Trimming stripped 0 bases from V and 0 bases from J, with 8 bases between. CDR1 is LGHNA, CDR2 YSLEER, per germline. This CDR3 region has 15 residues. The CDR3 here is CASSQDTEYQETQYF. The CDR3, as DNA: TGCGCCAGCAGCCAAGATACTGAGTACCAAGAGACCCAGTACTTC.

This chain uses TRBV11-2 with TRBJ1-2; D remains unclear. CDR3 length: 13 amino acids. V was cut by 6 bases and J by 7 bases, with 15 bases left in between. Germline V CDR1 and CDR2: SGHAT, FQNNGV. The CDR3 is CASRQGAGCGYTF. In nucleotides, the CDR3 is TGTGCCAGCAGACAAGGAGCGGGATGTGGCTACACCTTC.

The rearrangement uses TRBV5-1 and TRBJ2-1, with 10 bases aligning to TRBD1. The germline V gene encodes CDR1 SGHRS and CDR2 YFSETQ. The V and J ends lost 4 bases and 6 bases, in that order; junction bases with no gene match: 7. CDR3 length: 15 amino acids. Written as DNA, the CDR3 is TGCGCCAGCAGCGACGGACAGGGGGGCATCAATGAGCAGTTCTTC. This translates into CASSDGQGGINEQFF.

The chain recombines TRBV6-5 with TRBJ2-7; 7 bases map to TRBD2. Per germline, CDR1 MNHEY and CDR2 SVGAGI. This CDR3 has 16 amino acids. V gave up 0 bases and J gave up 0 bases; unmatched junction bases: 5. The CDR3 DNA reads as TGTGCCAGCAGTTACTCTGGCGGGAGCAGCTCCTACGAGCAGTACTTC. It codes for CASSYSGGSSSYEQYF.

V is TRBV15 and J is TRBJ2-7, with D uncertain. Germline V gene data show CDR1 as LNHNV and CDR2 as YYDKDF (reference sequence). The CDR3 runs 15 residues. Trimming took 0 bases from V and 3 from J, leaving 12 bases between them. CDR3 nucleotide sequence: TGTGCCACCAGCAGAGATCGCGACTTTTACTACGAGCAGTACTTC. Its translation: CATSRDRDFYYEQYF. The entire variable domain, with the rest obtained from reference TRBV15 and TRBJ2-7, is as follows: DAMVIQNPRYQVTQFGKPVTLSCSQTLNHNVMYWYQQKSSQAPKLLFHYYDKDFNNEADTPDNFQSRRPNTSFCFLDIRSPGLGDTAMYLCATSRDRDFYYEQYFGPGTRLTVT.

This sequence joins TRBV5-8 and TRBJ2-1; the match to TRBD1 covers 8 bases. Germline CDR1 SGHTS, CDR2 YDEGEE. V dropped 3 bases and J dropped 4; count of bases not matched to a gene: 0. CDR3 length: 13 residues. The CDR3 loop reads CASSYRGYNEQFF. In nucleotides, the CDR3 is TGTGCCAGCAGCTACAGGGGGTACAATGAGCAGTTCTTC.

V and J are TRBV4-3 and TRBJ2-2; possible D gene TRBD2, 5 bases. The CDR3 loop spans 16 amino acids. Trimming shortened V by 1 base and J by 0 bases, and 9 bases separated the two germline ends. In germline, CDR1 is LGHNA, CDR2 YSLEER. Written as DNA, the CDR3 is TGCGCCAGCAGCCAAGTAGCGAAGTCGAACACCGGGGAGCTGTTTTTT. Protein product: CASSQVAKSNTGELFF.

The chain is built from TRBV4-2 and TRBJ2-3; tentatively, D is TRBD2 (7 bases). CDR3 length equals 17 residues. V was shortened by 3 bases and J by 0 bases, with 16 bases between the two germline ends. Germline V gene lookup returns CDR1 LGHNA and CDR2 YNFKEQ. This CDR3 is CASSQAWGGPSTDTQYF. The CDR3 DNA is TGTGCCAGCAGCCAGGCCTGGGGGGGGCCCAGCACAGATACGCAGTATTTT.

This sequence joins TRBV19 and TRBJ2-1; TRBD2 aligns across 7 bases. The V and J ends lost 7 bases and 6 bases, in that order; junction bases with no gene match: 15. CDR1 and CDR2 from the germline V gene are LNHDA and SQIVND (reference sequence). The CDR3 is made up of 16 amino acids. The CDR3 reads CASTGQRGGAGNEQFF. CDR3 nucleotides: TGTGCCAGTACCGGACAACGGGGAGGGGCGGGCAATGAGCAGTTCTTC.

In its sample, this clone was seen a few times. This rearrangement joins TRBV28 to TRBJ2-3; TRBD1 might be the D (5 bases). The germline V gene encodes CDR1 MDHEN and CDR2 SYDVKM. Trimming removed 4 bases at V and 1 base at J, with 9 bases between. The CDR3 sequence is 14 residues long. The CDR3 spells CASSSQECTDTQYF. The CDR3 coding sequence is TGTGCCAGCAGTTCACAGGAATGCACAGATACGCAGTATTTT.

The chain combines TRBV15 with TRBJ1-4; no firm D call. This CDR3 region has 16 residues. Trimming left V 0 bases short and J 5 bases short, with 13 bases between. Germline V gene sequence: CDR1 LNHNV, CDR2 YYDKDF (reference sequence). CDR3 protein: CATSRETGGENEKLFF. The CDR3 bases are TGTGCCACCAGCAGAGAAACGGGTGGGGAGAATGAAAAACTGTTTTTT.

The V gene is TRBV25-1, the J gene TRBJ2-1; the match to TRBD1 covers 9 bases. The CDR3 length is 18 residues. The junction had 10 bases not matched to a gene; V was cut back by 3 bases and J by 1 base. Germline CDR1 and CDR2: MGHDK and SYGVNS. CDR3 coding DNA: TGTGCCAGCAGTGACCACCCGGGACAGGGAAGGTCCTACAATGAGCAGTTCTTC. This codes for CASSDHPGQGRSYNEQFF.

The chain has TRBV5-1 and TRBJ2-5; 11 bases are shared with TRBD2. The CDR3 runs 15 residues. Germline V CDR1 and CDR2: SGHRS, YFSETQ. V lost 0 bases, J lost 11 bases, and 9 bases stayed unmatched. The CDR3 coding sequence is TGCGCCAGCAGCTTGGCACTAGCGGGAGTTGCTGAGCAGTACTTC. Encoded protein: CASSLALAGVAEQYF. The whole variable domain, remainder taken from reference TRBV5-1 and TRBJ2-5, is KAGVTQTPRYLIKTRGQQVTLSCSPISGHRSVSWYQQTPGQGLQFLFEYFSETQRNKGNFPGRFSGRQFSNSRSEMNVSTLELGDSALYLCASSLALAGVAEQYFGPGTRLLVL.

Regarding this clone: Other DNA sequences from this sample encode an identical CDR3 as well. The gene calls are TRBV6-5 and TRBJ2-3, with D possibly being TRBD2 (6 bases). Germline V lookup: CDR1 MNHEY, CDR2 SVGAGI. V lost 0 bases, J lost 2 bases, and 9 bases lay in between. The CDR3 is 15 residues long. For the CDR3, the DNA is TGTGCCAGCAGTTACTCGGGGGGTTCCACAGATACGCAGTATTTT. Amino acid sequence: CASSYSGGSTDTQYF.

This sequence joins TRBV2 and TRBJ2-7, with 13 bases identical to TRBD2. V dropped 2 bases and J dropped 0; count of bases not matched to a gene: 4. CDR1 and CDR2 from the germline V gene are SNHLY and FYNNEI. This CDR3 region has 17 residues. CDR3 in amino acids: CASSEQTSGGNSYEQYF. CDR3 in DNA: TGTGCCAGCAGTGAACAGACTAGCGGGGGGAACTCCTACGAGCAGTACTTC.

The CDR3 is CASSQDGFVSGASTDTQYF. Here the CDR3 DNA reads TGCGCCAGCAGCCAAGACGGTTTTGTTAGCGGGGCTAGCACAGATACGCAGTATTTT. The chain carries TRBV4-3 and TRBJ2-3; 8 bases are shared with TRBD2. CDR3 length: 19 residues. After removal of 0 bases from V and 0 bases from J, the junction contained 11 bases not matched to a gene. Germline lookup yields CDR1 LGHNA and CDR2 YSLEER.

The chain uses TRBV10-1 and TRBJ2-1; 14 bases line up with TRBD2. This CDR3 has 15 amino acids. Losses at the gene ends were 7 bases for V and 12 bases for J; bases not matched to a gene: 11. CDR1 WNHNN and CDR2 SYGVQD come from the germline V gene (reference sequence). In nucleotides, the CDR3 is TGCGCCAGCACCAGCCGACTAGCGGGAGGGCGTGGGCAGTTCTTC. This encodes CASTSRLAGGRGQFF.

This chain links TRBV4-1 with TRBJ1-4, with a tentative D call TRBD1 (6 bases). The CDR3 is made up of 18 amino acids. The germline V gene encodes CDR1 MGHRA and CDR2 YSYEKL. The ends were cut back, 2 bases at V and 4 bases at J, with 20 bases in the middle. The CDR3 reads CASSQQYTSGEGNEKLFF. CDR3 bases: TGCGCCAGCAGCCAACAATATACCTCAGGGGAGGGTAATGAAAAACTGTTTTTT.

The chain links TRBV9 to TRBJ2-1; a possible D gene is TRBD2 (6 bases). Germline values: CDR1 SGDLS, CDR2 YYNGEE. This CDR3 contains 17 residues. Trimming took 1 base from V and 0 from J, leaving 14 bases between them. The CDR3 loop is CASSVRTGDSSYNEQFF. Written as DNA, the CDR3 is TGTGCCAGCAGCGTAAGAACGGGGGACTCCTCCTACAATGAGCAGTTCTTC.